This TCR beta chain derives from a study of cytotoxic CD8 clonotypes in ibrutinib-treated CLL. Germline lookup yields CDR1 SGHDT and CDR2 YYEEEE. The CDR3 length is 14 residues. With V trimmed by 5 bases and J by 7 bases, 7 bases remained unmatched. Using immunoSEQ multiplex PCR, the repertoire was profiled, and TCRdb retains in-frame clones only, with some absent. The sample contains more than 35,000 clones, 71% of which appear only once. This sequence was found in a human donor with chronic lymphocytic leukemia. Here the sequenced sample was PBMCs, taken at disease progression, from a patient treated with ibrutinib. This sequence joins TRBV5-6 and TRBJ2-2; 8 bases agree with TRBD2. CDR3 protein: CASSWGLAGGELFF. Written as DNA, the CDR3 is TGTGCCAGCAGTTGGGGCCTAGCGGGCGGGGAGCTGTTTTTT.